A selection of T cell receptor beta chains follows, all from one sample in a study of T cells in Graves' hyperthyroidism and ophthalmopathy. MiXCR was run by TCRdb on the multiplex PCR reads, yielding one entry per CDR3 protein. The table records around 390,000 distinct CDR3 sequences, roughly 15% of them present only once. The sample comprised blood. The receptors were gathered from a woman aged 25 to 45 with Graves' ophthalmopathy. The CDR3 runs from the conserved cysteine through the conserved F or W. The D gene is left open where the match is weak. Clone size is not always given. Where it is, it says once, few, many or a class for expanded clones.

D	size	V	J	DNA	CDR3
.	many	TRBV11-2	TRBJ1-5	TGTGCCAGCAGCCCGGGTGGGGATCAGCCCCAGCATTTT	CASSPGGDQPQHF
.	.	TRBV14	TRBJ2-5	TGTGCCAGCAGCCTAAACGGCCTAGGGACCCAGTACTTC	CASSLNGLGTQYF
.	.	TRBV27	TRBJ2-7	TGTGCCAGCAGTTCTCCGGGAGCGGGCTACGAGCAGTACTTC	CASSSPGAGYEQYF
.	few	TRBV6-1	TRBJ1-4	TGTGCCAGCAGACTGACAGGAATAGAGGAAAAACTGTTTTTT	CASRLTGIEEKLFF
.	many	TRBV16	TRBJ1-2	TGTGCCAGCAGCCAATCTCTAACGAACTATGGCTACACCTTC	CASSQSLTNYGYTF
.	many	TRBV20-1	TRBJ2-5	TGCAGTGCAAAGTACCGGGGCCTTCGGGAGACCCAGTACTTC	CSAKYRGLRETQYF
.	many	TRBV28	TRBJ2-1	TGTGCCAGCAGTTTAGCAGCGGCCAGCTCCTACAATGAGCAGTTCTTC	CASSLAAASSYNEQFF
TRBD1	many	TRBV27	TRBJ2-7	TGTGCCAGCGGACGGGACAGGGGGTATGGTGAGCAGTACTTC	CASGRDRGYGEQYF
TRBD1	.	TRBV12-3/TRBV12-4	TRBJ1-5	TGTGCCAGCAGCCCGGGACAGGGGGCAAATCAGCCCCAGCATTTT	CASSPGQGANQPQHF
.	.	TRBV6-1	TRBJ1-4	TGTGCCAGCAGTCAAATGAACAGGGCAAAGTGGGAAAAACTGTTTTTT	CASSQMNRAKWEKLFF
TRBD2	many	TRBV7-7	TRBJ2-1	TGTGCTAGCAGCCTCAGGACTAGCGGGGGGCCCCAGGAGCAGTTCTTC	CASSLRTSGGPQEQFF
TRBD1	many	TRBV12-3/TRBV12-4	TRBJ1-4	TGTGCCAGCAGACCAGGGGGCGCCTATGAAAAACTGTTTTTT	CASRPGGAYEKLFF
.	.	TRBV15	TRBJ1-5	TGTGCCACCAGCAGAGATTACCAGCCCCAGCATTTT	CATSRDYQPQHF
.	many	TRBV2	TRBJ2-7	TGTGCCAGCACCGACGACTACTACGAGCAGTACTTC	CASTDDYYEQYF
.	many	TRBV9	TRBJ2-3	TGTGCCAGCAGCGTAGCTATGTCAGATACGCAGTATTTT	CASSVAMSDTQYF
.	many	TRBV18	TRBJ2-1	TGTGCCAGCTCACCGGGGTTGGATGAGCAGTTCTTC	CASSPGLDEQFF
.	many	TRBV7-9	TRBJ2-7	TGTGCCAGCAGCTTAGTGCCTTCTTCCTCCGAGCAGTACTTC	CASSLVPSSSEQYF
TRBD2	many	TRBV24-1	TRBJ2-1	TGTGCCACCAGTGACTCGATCCCGGGACTAGCGATTACCTACAATGAGCAGTTCTTC	CATSDSIPGLAITYNEQFF
TRBD1	.	TRBV7-9	TRBJ2-7	TGTGCCAGCAGCTCCCCAGGTGGGACAGGGGAGTACGAGCAGTACTTC	CASSSPGGTGEYEQYF
TRBD2	many	TRBV12-3/TRBV12-4	TRBJ2-5	TGTGCCAGCAGACCCGGACTAGCGGGGGTTGAGACCCAGTACTTC	CASRPGLAGVETQYF
TRBD1	few	TRBV9	TRBJ2-2	TGTGCCAGCAGCGTTAGGACAGGGGAAACCGGGGAGCTGTTTTTT	CASSVRTGETGELFF
.	many	TRBV28	TRBJ1-3	TGTGCCAGCACTACCGTTGGAAACACCATATATTTT	CASTTVGNTIYF
TRBD1	few	TRBV7-7	TRBJ1-4	TGTGCTAGCAGCATAAGACCCGGGACAGTGGCTTATCTTATCGCCGAGAATGAAAAACTGTTTTTT	CASSIRPGTVAYLIAENEKLFF
.	.	TRBV28	TRBJ1-1	TGTGCCAGCAGTCACAGCGGGGGGGGGCGGGCTGAAGCTTTCTTT	CASSHSGGGRAEAFF
.	.	TRBV5-1	TRBJ1-4	TGCGCCAGCAGCCCCGGACGGAGCACCTTAACTAATGAAAAACTGTTTTTT	CASSPGRSTLTNEKLFF
.	many	TRBV4-1	TRBJ2-1	TGCGCCAGCAGCCAAGCGGGGGGCTATGAGCAGTTCTTC	CASSQAGGYEQFF
.	many	TRBV29-1	TRBJ2-7	TGCAGCGTTGCGTCCCCTAAAAGAAGCTCCTACGAGCAGTACTTC	CSVASPKRSSYEQYF
TRBD1	many	TRBV28	TRBJ2-5	TGTGCCAGCAGCCGGGACAGGATTTACCAAGAGACCCAGTACTTC	CASSRDRIYQETQYF
.	few	TRBV6-5	TRBJ1-1	TGTGCCAGCAGTTACTCCGGACTGCGGGGGAAAGCTTTCTTT	CASSYSGLRGKAFF
.	.	TRBV27	TRBJ2-7	TGTGCCAGCAGTCTATCGAGGGCATACGAGCAGTACTTC	CASSLSRAYEQYF
TRBD1	many	TRBV11-2	TRBJ1-6	TGTGCCAGCAGCCAAAGCGGGACAGGGAATTCACCCCTCCACTTT	CASSQSGTGNSPLHF
.	many	TRBV28	TRBJ1-5	TGTGCCAGCAAGTTGTCGTTGAGCAATCAGCCCCAGCATTTT	CASKLSLSNQPQHF
TRBD2	many	TRBV6-1	TRBJ2-1	TGTGCCAGCAGTAGTGCGACTAGCGGGGGTTACAATGAGCAGTTCTTC	CASSSATSGGYNEQFF
.	many	TRBV6-4	TRBJ1-1	TGTGCCAGCAGCCTATCACCTTGGGGCACTCAATACACTGAAGCTTTCTTT	CASSLSPWGTQYTEAFF
TRBD2	.	TRBV7-6	TRBJ2-3	TGTGCCAGCAGCAATACGCGGGGGGGGATGGCAGATACGCAGTATTTT	CASSNTRGGMADTQYF
.	few	TRBV19	TRBJ1-2	TGTGCCAGTACAATATCCTACAGCGATGGCTACACCTTC	CASTISYSDGYTF
.	.	TRBV4-1	TRBJ2-7	TGCGCCAGCAGCCAAGCCTGGGTCGAGGTTGCCTACGAGCGGTACTTC	CASSQAWVEVAYERYF
TRBD1	many	TRBV2	TRBJ2-7	TGTGCCATAATGACAGGGCCCTCCTACGAGCAGTACTTC	CAIMTGPSYEQYF
.	many	TRBV15	TRBJ1-5	TGTGCCACCAGCGAGGCCAGACCAAATCAGCCCCAGCATTTT	CATSEARPNQPQHF
.	.	TRBV9	TRBJ1-1	TGTGCCAGCAGCGTAGGGGGCGGGATGAACACTGAAGCTTTCTTT	CASSVGGGMNTEAFF
.	many	TRBV20-1	TRBJ2-5	TGCAGTGCTAGAGAGTGGCAGGGAGAGACCCAGTACTTC	CSAREWQGETQYF
.	many	TRBV7-3	TRBJ2-3	TGTGCCAGCAGCTCAACAGGGAAAACAGATACGCAGTATTTT	CASSSTGKTDTQYF
TRBD1	few	TRBV2	TRBJ1-2	TGTGCCACAGCGGGACAGGGCTACTATGGCTACACCTTC	CATAGQGYYGYTF
TRBD1	many	TRBV20-1	TRBJ1-5	TGCAGTGCTAGAGCCCTCGGGACAGTCAATCAGCCCCAGCATTTT	CSARALGTVNQPQHF
.	.	TRBV20-1	TRBJ1-5	TGCAGTGCTAGAGTCGGGGCCCCGGGGCATCAGCCCCAGCATTTT	CSARVGAPGHQPQHF
.	many	TRBV18	TRBJ1-1	TGTGCCAGCTCACCACGTTGGAACACTGAAGCTTTCTTT	CASSPRWNTEAFF
.	many	TRBV20-1	TRBJ1-1	TGCAGTGCTAGAGGGGGCCCGAACACTGAAGCTTTCTTT	CSARGGPNTEAFF
TRBD2	many	TRBV27	TRBJ2-5	TGTGCCAGCAGTTCAGGGACTAGCGGCCAGACCCAGTACTTC	CASSSGTSGQTQYF
.	many	TRBV19	TRBJ2-1	TGTGCCAGTAACACCGGGACAACCTACAATGAGCAGTTCTTC	CASNTGTTYNEQFF
TRBD1	many	TRBV5-1	TRBJ2-7	TGCGCCAGCAGCGGGCGAGGGGGCAATGGTGAGCAGTACTTC	CASSGRGGNGEQYF
TRBD1	many	TRBV3-1	TRBJ2-1	TGTGCCAGCAGCTTAGGACAGGGTCCCTGGGAGCAGTTCTTC	CASSLGQGPWEQFF